This T cell receptor beta chain is from a study of T cell changes during pregnancy in multiple sclerosis. Germline values: CDR1 LNHDA, CDR2 SQIVND (reference sequence). With V trimmed by 1 base and J by 4 bases, 0 bases remained unmatched. CDR3 length: 13 amino acids. The protocol was immunoSEQ multiplex PCR, while the TCRdb copy is restricted to in-frame clones and leaves out a portion. The top ten clones hold 2.5% to 3% of a sample with tens of thousands of clones, approximately 92% of them seen once. The sample consisted of peripheral blood, taken in the third trimester of pregnancy. This sequence was found in a female donor in good health, enrolled as a control in a pregnancy study. This chain uses TRBV19 with TRBJ1-2; TRBD1 matches 7 bases. The DNA of the CDR3 is TGTGCCAGTAGTATAGCAGGGGGCTATGGCTACACCTTC. Residues: CASSIAGGYGYTF.